Following are 32 T cell receptor beta chains from one sample sequenced in a study of T cells in Graves' hyperthyroidism and ophthalmopathy. Amplified regions were TCR beta CDR3 sequences from RNA transcripts. Primed by the HTBI set, a first-round RT-PCR was run on the TCR CDR3. TCRdb redid the calling of the multiplex PCR reads with MiXCR, one entry per CDR3 protein. The data show 460,000 or so distinct CDR3 sequences, around 14% seen once. The material sequenced was blood. These receptors originate from a woman aged 18-29 years with Graves' hyperthyroidism.

This clonotype was seen many times. The J gene is TRBJ1-1, the V gene TRBV7-3, with a weak D call TRBD1 (5 bases). The germline V gene has CDR1 SGHTA and CDR2 FQGTGA. CDR3 length: 12 amino acids. The germline V and J ends were trimmed by 0 bases and 13 bases, with 12 bases remaining between them. The CDR3 coding sequence is TGTGCCAGCAGCTTAACGGGCAGGGACTTTTTCTTT. This codes for CASSLTGRDFFF.

The rearrangement uses TRBV29-1 and TRBJ2-1; 12 bases are shared with TRBD2. The junction had 15 bases not matched to a gene; V was cut back by 5 bases and J by 10 bases. This CDR3 is 16 amino acids long. Germline-derived CDR1 and CDR2 are SQVTM and ANQGSEA. The CDR3 DNA reads TGCAGCGTTAGTACAAAACCGGGACTAGCGGGTGGGGAGCAGTTCTTC. Translated: CSVSTKPGLAGGEQFF.

This clonotype was observed many times. V gene TRBV9 combines with J gene TRBJ2-2; D might be TRBD2 (5 bases). V lost 0 bases and J 6 bases, leaving 12 bases between the germline ends. The germline gives CDR1 SGDLS, CDR2 YYNGEE. CDR3 length equals 15 residues. CDR3 sequence (DNA): TGTGCCAGCAGCGTAGGACTCTCGGGATCCGGGGAGCTGTTTTTT. Protein: CASSVGLSGSGELFF.

V usage is TRBV5-4 and J usage is TRBJ2-2; tentatively, D is TRBD1 (6 bases). The CDR3 runs to 15 residues. V lost 4 bases and J 3 bases, leaving 13 bases between the germline ends. Germline V gives CDR1 SGHNT, CDR2 YYREEE (reference sequence). CDR3 bases: TGTGCCAGCAGCCAACTGCACAGGGACACCGGGGAGCTGTTTTTT. It encodes CASSQLHRDTGELFF.

As concerns this clonotype: At one end the junction does not follow the germline gene, possibly because of a read error. V usage is TRBV12-3 or TRBV12-4 and J usage is TRBJ2-6; D possibly corresponds to TRBD1 (5 bases). CDR3 size: 14 residues. DNA of the CDR3: TGTGCCAGCCTGATGTTCTCTGGGGCCAACGCCCTGACTTTC. Protein product: CASLMFSGANALTF.

This clonotype was seen many times. The rearrangement links TRBV28 to TRBJ1-2; TRBD1 matches at 8 bases. The V gene's germline CDR1 is MDHEN and CDR2 SYDVKM. The CDR3 is 14 amino acids. Trimming took 3 bases from V and 8 from J; bases not matched to a gene: 8. The CDR3 DNA sequence: TGTGCCAGCAGTTTTCCCAGGGGGCAAGCGGGCTACACCTTC. Translation gives CASSFPRGQAGYTF.

This chain links TRBV29-1 with TRBJ1-3, with 8 positions matching TRBD1. Trimming took 4 bases from V and 6 from J; bases not matched to a gene: 5. The germline gives CDR1 SQVTM, CDR2 ANQGSEA. The CDR3 is 13 residues long. CDR3 protein: CSVGRTGSNTIYF. CDR3 DNA sequence: TGCAGCGTTGGAAGGACAGGGTCAAACACCATATATTTT. Combining the CDR3 with reference TRBV29-1 and TRBJ1-3 gives the whole variable domain SAVISQKPSRDICQRGTSLTIQCQVDSQVTMMFWYRQQPGQSLTLIATANQGSEATYESGFVIDKFPISRPNLTFSTLTVSNMSPEDSSIYLCSVGRTGSNTIYFGEGSWLTVV.

The sample holds many counts of this clonotype. V and J are TRBV5-1 and TRBJ1-2; D not certain. V lost 7 bases and J lost 3, with 19 bases in between. Germline-derived CDR1 and CDR2 are SGHRS and YFSETQ. The CDR3 sequence is 15 residues long. The CDR3 here is CASAEIDGGDYGYTF. The CDR3 region has the DNA TGCGCCAGCGCCGAAATAGACGGCGGGGACTATGGCTACACCTTC. The entire variable domain, with the rest obtained from reference TRBV5-1 and TRBJ1-2, is as follows: KAGVTQTPRYLIKTRGQQVTLSCSPISGHRSVSWYQQTPGQGLQFLFEYFSETQRNKGNFPGRFSGRQFSNSRSEMNVSTLELGDSALYLCASAEIDGGDYGYTFGSGTRLTVV.

There are many counts of this clonotype. Here the CDR3 DNA reads TGTGCCAGTAGTCCGCAGACTCTCTACACAGATACGCAGTATTTT. It specifies CASSPQTLYTDTQYF. The chain carries TRBV19 and TRBJ2-3; D call uncertain. Germline V gene data show CDR1 as LNHDA and CDR2 as SQIVND (reference sequence). V was pared by 5 bases and J by 2 bases, with 14 bases between. The CDR3 is made up of 15 amino acids.

This clonotype was observed a handful of times. V is TRBV5-1 and J is TRBJ2-7, with 7 bases fitting TRBD1. Germline CDR1 is SGHRS and CDR2 is YFSETQ. The V segment lost 4 bases and the J segment 2 bases; nucleotides outside the gene matches: 12. The length of the CDR3 is 16 residues. CDR3 DNA sequence: TGCGCCAGCAGCACGCTCCGGGACAGCTCAACCTACGAGCAGTACTTC. It encodes CASSTLRDSSTYEQYF.

This clonotype was picked up many times. This chain joins TRBV6-1 and TRBJ1-1, with D perhaps matching TRBD1 (6 bases). Germline loops: CDR1 MNHNS, CDR2 SASEGT. The CDR3 consists of 14 residues. Between the trimmed V and J ends, which lost 5 bases and 6 bases, there was a span of 16 bases. CDR3 sequence (DNA): TGTGCCAGCAGTTCGCCCCCACAGGGACCTGAAGCTTTCTTT. This sequence encodes CASSSPPQGPEAFF.

This clonotype has a count of ten or more. The rearrangement joins TRBV18 to TRBJ2-4; D is perhaps TRBD2 (5 bases). Germline-derived CDR1 and CDR2 are KGHSH and LQKENI. This CDR3 has 15 residues. Trimming left V 3 bases short and J 7 bases short, with 16 bases between. This CDR3 reads CASSPQDSKDNIQYF. The CDR3 region has the DNA TGTGCCAGCTCACCGCAGGACTCCAAGGATAACATTCAGTACTTC.

The rearrangement links TRBV19 to TRBJ2-1; D uncertain. The J call is in doubt because the DNA end fits TRBJ2-7 better. This CDR3 has 13 residues. The germline CDR1 and CDR2 sequences are LNHDA and SQIVND (reference sequence). CDR3 sequence (DNA): TGTGCCAGTACCACCGTTGACCAGGTTGAGCAGTACTTC. This gives the protein CASTTVDQVEQYF.

This clonotype was observed many times. The genes are TRBV19 and TRBJ2-1; 9 nucleotides match TRBD2. This CDR3 contains 15 residues. V gave up 6 bases and J gave up 0 bases; unmatched junction bases: 3. Germline CDR1 reads LNHDA; CDR2 reads SQIVND (reference sequence). In DNA form, the CDR3 reads TGTGCCAGTAGAATTAGCGGGAGCTCCTACAATGAGCAGTTCTTC. Translated, it gives CASRISGSSYNEQFF.

This clonotype was observed many times. The chain has TRBV7-8 and TRBJ2-3; 10 positions agree with TRBD2. J was trimmed by 4 bases and V by 4 bases; bases with no gene match: 8. Looked up from germline, CDR1 is SGHVS and CDR2 is FQNEAQ. CDR3 length: 16 residues. CDR3 DNA: TGTGCCAGCAGCTCCCGGGGCAGCGGGAGGGCAGATACGCAGTATTTT. The encoded protein is CASSSRGSGRADTQYF. Complete variable domain (other parts from reference TRBV7-8 and TRBJ2-3): GAGVSQSPRYKVAKRGQDVALRCDPISGHVSLFWYQQALGQGPEFLTYFQNEAQLDKSGLPSDRFFAERPEGSVSTLKIQRTQQEDSAVYLCASSSRGSGRADTQYFGPGTRLTVL.

This clonotype is large (0.1 to 1%) by share. This sequence joins TRBV5-6 and TRBJ2-2; D is unclear. The CDR3 runs 16 residues. The V gene lost 4 bases and the J gene lost 2 bases, with 15 bases spanning the gap. The germline CDR1 and CDR2 sequences are SGHDT and YYEEEE. CDR3: CASSLLRAVNTGELFF. The DNA for the CDR3 is TGTGCCAGCAGCCTTTTACGGGCCGTAAACACCGGGGAGCTGTTTTTT.

This clonotype was counted ten times or more. This rearrangement joins TRBV18 to TRBJ1-5; TRBD1 is a possible D gene (5 bases). V was trimmed by 0 bases and J by 0 bases, leaving 6 bases between them. The CDR3 has 15 residues. The V gene's germline CDR1 is KGHSH and CDR2 LQKENI. DNA for the CDR3: TGTGCCAGCTCACCACCCGGGGGTAGCAATCAGCCCCAGCATTTT. It translates to CASSPPGGSNQPQHF.

In this sample, this clonotype turned up a few times. In DNA form, the CDR3 reads TGTGCCAGCAGCTTAAGGGGTTTCGGTGAAGCTTTCTTT. Translation gives CASSLRGFGEAFF. The chain is built from TRBV7-9 and TRBJ1-1, with a tentative D call TRBD1 (5 bases). With 2 bases removed from V and 7 bases from J, the gap between germline ends came to 11 bases. Germline CDR1 is SEHNR and CDR2 is FQNEAQ (reference sequence). CDR3 length equals 13 residues. Full variable domain (rest looked up from reference TRBV7-9 and TRBJ1-1): DTGVSQNPRHKITKRGQNVTFRCDPISEHNRLYWYRQTLGQGPEFLTYFQNEAQLEKSRLLSDRFSAERPKGSFSTLEIQRTEQGDSAMYLCASSLRGFGEAFFGQGTRLTVV.

This clonotype was seen at least ten times. V is TRBV6-1 and J is TRBJ1-2, with TRBD1 matching 9 bases. V was pared by 5 bases and J by 6 bases, with 10 bases of the junction left unmatched. This CDR3 has 15 amino acids. The germline V gene encodes CDR1 MNHNS and CDR2 SASEGT. This CDR3 reads CASSPRRGTGNGYTF. The CDR3 DNA sequence: TGTGCCAGCAGTCCTAGAAGAGGGACAGGGAATGGCTACACCTTC.

This sequence joins TRBV3-1 and TRBJ2-2; D gene unclear. Germline CDR1 reads LGHDT; CDR2 reads YNNKEL (reference sequence). Trimming pared 0 bases from V and 0 bases from J, leaving 8 bases between. The CDR3 has 16 residues. Here the CDR3 DNA reads TGTGCCAGCAGCCAAGAATTTTCTACGAACACCGGGGAGCTGTTTTTT. Its protein is CASSQEFSTNTGELFF.

V gene TRBV24-1 combines with J gene TRBJ2-7, with D maybe TRBD1 (6 bases). Germline CDR1 KGHDR, CDR2 SFDVKD. The length of the CDR3 is 13 residues. The V and J ends lost 7 bases and 2 bases respectively, with 11 bases between them. This chain's CDR3 is CATSHRDTYEQYF. DNA of the CDR3: TGTGCCACCAGCCACAGGGACACCTACGAGCAGTACTTC.

The sample holds many counts of this clonotype. The chain employs TRBV12-3 or TRBV12-4 and TRBJ1-4; D gene ambiguous. The ends were cut back, 1 base at V and 8 bases at J, with 5 bases in the middle. This CDR3 comprises 12 residues. The CDR3 loop reads CASSLGTEKLFF. The CDR3 DNA follows: TGTGCCAGCAGTTTAGGGACGGAAAAACTGTTTTTT.

This clonotype was seen at least ten times. As DNA, the CDR3 is TGCAGTGCTAGTTCTCTCGGTCAGCCCCAGCATTTT. This translates into CSASSLGQPQHF. V usage is TRBV20-1 and J usage is TRBJ1-5; D call uncertain. Germline assignment: CDR1 DFQATT and CDR2 SNEGSKA (reference sequence). This CDR3 spans 12 amino acids. V gave up 3 bases and J gave up 6 bases, with 9 bases separating them.

This clonotype was seen only a few times. This chain connects TRBV19 to TRBJ1-2; D unclear. This CDR3 has 15 residues. Looked up from germline, CDR1 is LNHDA and CDR2 is SQIVND (reference sequence). Trimming took 3 bases from V and 4 from J, leaving 15 bases between them. CDR3 sequence reads: CASSIGTTLGYGYTF. The CDR3 DNA follows: TGTGCCAGTAGTATCGGCACGACCCTGGGCTATGGCTACACCTTC.

In its sample, this clonotype was seen a few times. The chain combines TRBV5-4 with TRBJ1-4, with a weak D call TRBD1 (5 bases). The CDR3 loop spans 15 amino acids. CDR1 and CDR2 from the germline V gene are SGHNT and YYREEE (reference sequence). The V end was cut by 3 bases, the J end by 3 bases, with 12 bases between. Written as DNA, the CDR3 is TGTGCCAGCAGCTATGGGGGGGGACCTAATGAAAAACTGTTTTTT. Encoded protein: CASSYGGGPNEKLFF.

The chain uses TRBV20-1 and TRBJ2-7, with 15 bases fitting TRBD2. The CDR3 is 16 residues long. Germline V gives CDR1 DFQATT, CDR2 SNEGSKA (reference sequence). The V gene end was trimmed by 1 base and the J gene end by 2 bases; junction bases not matched to a gene: 3. The CDR3 DNA sequence: TGCAGTGCTAGAGGGACTAGCGGGAGGGACACCTACGAGCAGTACTTC. The encoded protein is CSARGTSGRDTYEQYF.

This clonotype showed up many times. V usage is TRBV6-5 and J usage is TRBJ1-2; possibly TRBD1 for D (6 bases). The V gene lost 2 bases and the J gene lost 2 bases, with 21 bases spanning the gap. Germline V gene lookup returns CDR1 MNHEY and CDR2 SVGAGI. The CDR3 has 18 residues. The CDR3 DNA is TGTGCCAGCAGTTACGGGGGAAGACAGGACACCTCCAACTATGGCTACACCTTC. Amino acids: CASSYGGRQDTSNYGYTF.

The chain joins TRBV5-1 to TRBJ1-3; D perhaps matches TRBD1 (6 bases). The V gene lost 5 bases and the J gene lost 4 bases, with 16 bases spanning the gap. This CDR3 spans 15 amino acids. Germline V gene data show CDR1 as SGHRS and CDR2 as YFSETQ. CDR3 residues: CASSPGHPNGNTIYF. In nucleotides, the CDR3 is TGCGCCAGCAGTCCGGGACACCCAAACGGAAACACCATATATTTT.

This clonotype was seen many times. The rearrangement joins TRBV19 to TRBJ1-1; 7 positions match TRBD1. Germline V lookup: CDR1 LNHDA, CDR2 SQIVND (reference sequence). The J segment lost 1 base and the V segment lost 6 bases, leaving 8 bases of the junction unmatched. CDR3 length: 15 residues. CDR3: CASRPERTGNTEAFF. The CDR3 nucleotides are TGTGCCAGTAGGCCAGAACGGACAGGGAACACTGAAGCTTTCTTT.

The sample holds many counts of this clonotype. The chain carries TRBV13 and TRBJ2-7, with 10 nucleotides matching TRBD2. The CDR3 has 15 residues. V shed 5 bases, J shed 3 bases, and the junction held 7 bases outside the gene matches. The germline V gene encodes CDR1 PRHDT and CDR2 FYEKMQ (reference sequence). The CDR3, as DNA: TGTGCCAGCAGCCCTTCAAGGACTAGCGGCTACGAGCAGTACTTC. Residues: CASSPSRTSGYEQYF.

The sample holds a few counts of this clonotype. The rearrangement links TRBV29-1 to TRBJ1-4; D not resolved. With 0 bases removed from V and 7 bases from J, the gap between germline ends came to 12 bases. Germline values: CDR1 SQVTM, CDR2 ANQGSEA. This CDR3 is 14 amino acids long. CDR3 sequence reads: CSVEDTSPGEKLFF. The DNA for the CDR3 is TGCAGCGTTGAAGATACCAGTCCTGGTGAAAAACTGTTTTTT.

In this sample, this clonotype turned up a few times. The V and J genes are TRBV13 and TRBJ2-7; 7 bases match TRBD1. Germline V gene sequence: CDR1 PRHDT, CDR2 FYEKMQ (reference sequence). V shed 4 bases and J 2 bases; nucleotides not matched to a gene: 8. This CDR3 is 15 amino acids long. CDR3 sequence: CASSSSHRGPYEQYF. The CDR3 coding sequence is TGTGCCAGCAGCTCTTCTCACAGGGGCCCCTACGAGCAGTACTTC.